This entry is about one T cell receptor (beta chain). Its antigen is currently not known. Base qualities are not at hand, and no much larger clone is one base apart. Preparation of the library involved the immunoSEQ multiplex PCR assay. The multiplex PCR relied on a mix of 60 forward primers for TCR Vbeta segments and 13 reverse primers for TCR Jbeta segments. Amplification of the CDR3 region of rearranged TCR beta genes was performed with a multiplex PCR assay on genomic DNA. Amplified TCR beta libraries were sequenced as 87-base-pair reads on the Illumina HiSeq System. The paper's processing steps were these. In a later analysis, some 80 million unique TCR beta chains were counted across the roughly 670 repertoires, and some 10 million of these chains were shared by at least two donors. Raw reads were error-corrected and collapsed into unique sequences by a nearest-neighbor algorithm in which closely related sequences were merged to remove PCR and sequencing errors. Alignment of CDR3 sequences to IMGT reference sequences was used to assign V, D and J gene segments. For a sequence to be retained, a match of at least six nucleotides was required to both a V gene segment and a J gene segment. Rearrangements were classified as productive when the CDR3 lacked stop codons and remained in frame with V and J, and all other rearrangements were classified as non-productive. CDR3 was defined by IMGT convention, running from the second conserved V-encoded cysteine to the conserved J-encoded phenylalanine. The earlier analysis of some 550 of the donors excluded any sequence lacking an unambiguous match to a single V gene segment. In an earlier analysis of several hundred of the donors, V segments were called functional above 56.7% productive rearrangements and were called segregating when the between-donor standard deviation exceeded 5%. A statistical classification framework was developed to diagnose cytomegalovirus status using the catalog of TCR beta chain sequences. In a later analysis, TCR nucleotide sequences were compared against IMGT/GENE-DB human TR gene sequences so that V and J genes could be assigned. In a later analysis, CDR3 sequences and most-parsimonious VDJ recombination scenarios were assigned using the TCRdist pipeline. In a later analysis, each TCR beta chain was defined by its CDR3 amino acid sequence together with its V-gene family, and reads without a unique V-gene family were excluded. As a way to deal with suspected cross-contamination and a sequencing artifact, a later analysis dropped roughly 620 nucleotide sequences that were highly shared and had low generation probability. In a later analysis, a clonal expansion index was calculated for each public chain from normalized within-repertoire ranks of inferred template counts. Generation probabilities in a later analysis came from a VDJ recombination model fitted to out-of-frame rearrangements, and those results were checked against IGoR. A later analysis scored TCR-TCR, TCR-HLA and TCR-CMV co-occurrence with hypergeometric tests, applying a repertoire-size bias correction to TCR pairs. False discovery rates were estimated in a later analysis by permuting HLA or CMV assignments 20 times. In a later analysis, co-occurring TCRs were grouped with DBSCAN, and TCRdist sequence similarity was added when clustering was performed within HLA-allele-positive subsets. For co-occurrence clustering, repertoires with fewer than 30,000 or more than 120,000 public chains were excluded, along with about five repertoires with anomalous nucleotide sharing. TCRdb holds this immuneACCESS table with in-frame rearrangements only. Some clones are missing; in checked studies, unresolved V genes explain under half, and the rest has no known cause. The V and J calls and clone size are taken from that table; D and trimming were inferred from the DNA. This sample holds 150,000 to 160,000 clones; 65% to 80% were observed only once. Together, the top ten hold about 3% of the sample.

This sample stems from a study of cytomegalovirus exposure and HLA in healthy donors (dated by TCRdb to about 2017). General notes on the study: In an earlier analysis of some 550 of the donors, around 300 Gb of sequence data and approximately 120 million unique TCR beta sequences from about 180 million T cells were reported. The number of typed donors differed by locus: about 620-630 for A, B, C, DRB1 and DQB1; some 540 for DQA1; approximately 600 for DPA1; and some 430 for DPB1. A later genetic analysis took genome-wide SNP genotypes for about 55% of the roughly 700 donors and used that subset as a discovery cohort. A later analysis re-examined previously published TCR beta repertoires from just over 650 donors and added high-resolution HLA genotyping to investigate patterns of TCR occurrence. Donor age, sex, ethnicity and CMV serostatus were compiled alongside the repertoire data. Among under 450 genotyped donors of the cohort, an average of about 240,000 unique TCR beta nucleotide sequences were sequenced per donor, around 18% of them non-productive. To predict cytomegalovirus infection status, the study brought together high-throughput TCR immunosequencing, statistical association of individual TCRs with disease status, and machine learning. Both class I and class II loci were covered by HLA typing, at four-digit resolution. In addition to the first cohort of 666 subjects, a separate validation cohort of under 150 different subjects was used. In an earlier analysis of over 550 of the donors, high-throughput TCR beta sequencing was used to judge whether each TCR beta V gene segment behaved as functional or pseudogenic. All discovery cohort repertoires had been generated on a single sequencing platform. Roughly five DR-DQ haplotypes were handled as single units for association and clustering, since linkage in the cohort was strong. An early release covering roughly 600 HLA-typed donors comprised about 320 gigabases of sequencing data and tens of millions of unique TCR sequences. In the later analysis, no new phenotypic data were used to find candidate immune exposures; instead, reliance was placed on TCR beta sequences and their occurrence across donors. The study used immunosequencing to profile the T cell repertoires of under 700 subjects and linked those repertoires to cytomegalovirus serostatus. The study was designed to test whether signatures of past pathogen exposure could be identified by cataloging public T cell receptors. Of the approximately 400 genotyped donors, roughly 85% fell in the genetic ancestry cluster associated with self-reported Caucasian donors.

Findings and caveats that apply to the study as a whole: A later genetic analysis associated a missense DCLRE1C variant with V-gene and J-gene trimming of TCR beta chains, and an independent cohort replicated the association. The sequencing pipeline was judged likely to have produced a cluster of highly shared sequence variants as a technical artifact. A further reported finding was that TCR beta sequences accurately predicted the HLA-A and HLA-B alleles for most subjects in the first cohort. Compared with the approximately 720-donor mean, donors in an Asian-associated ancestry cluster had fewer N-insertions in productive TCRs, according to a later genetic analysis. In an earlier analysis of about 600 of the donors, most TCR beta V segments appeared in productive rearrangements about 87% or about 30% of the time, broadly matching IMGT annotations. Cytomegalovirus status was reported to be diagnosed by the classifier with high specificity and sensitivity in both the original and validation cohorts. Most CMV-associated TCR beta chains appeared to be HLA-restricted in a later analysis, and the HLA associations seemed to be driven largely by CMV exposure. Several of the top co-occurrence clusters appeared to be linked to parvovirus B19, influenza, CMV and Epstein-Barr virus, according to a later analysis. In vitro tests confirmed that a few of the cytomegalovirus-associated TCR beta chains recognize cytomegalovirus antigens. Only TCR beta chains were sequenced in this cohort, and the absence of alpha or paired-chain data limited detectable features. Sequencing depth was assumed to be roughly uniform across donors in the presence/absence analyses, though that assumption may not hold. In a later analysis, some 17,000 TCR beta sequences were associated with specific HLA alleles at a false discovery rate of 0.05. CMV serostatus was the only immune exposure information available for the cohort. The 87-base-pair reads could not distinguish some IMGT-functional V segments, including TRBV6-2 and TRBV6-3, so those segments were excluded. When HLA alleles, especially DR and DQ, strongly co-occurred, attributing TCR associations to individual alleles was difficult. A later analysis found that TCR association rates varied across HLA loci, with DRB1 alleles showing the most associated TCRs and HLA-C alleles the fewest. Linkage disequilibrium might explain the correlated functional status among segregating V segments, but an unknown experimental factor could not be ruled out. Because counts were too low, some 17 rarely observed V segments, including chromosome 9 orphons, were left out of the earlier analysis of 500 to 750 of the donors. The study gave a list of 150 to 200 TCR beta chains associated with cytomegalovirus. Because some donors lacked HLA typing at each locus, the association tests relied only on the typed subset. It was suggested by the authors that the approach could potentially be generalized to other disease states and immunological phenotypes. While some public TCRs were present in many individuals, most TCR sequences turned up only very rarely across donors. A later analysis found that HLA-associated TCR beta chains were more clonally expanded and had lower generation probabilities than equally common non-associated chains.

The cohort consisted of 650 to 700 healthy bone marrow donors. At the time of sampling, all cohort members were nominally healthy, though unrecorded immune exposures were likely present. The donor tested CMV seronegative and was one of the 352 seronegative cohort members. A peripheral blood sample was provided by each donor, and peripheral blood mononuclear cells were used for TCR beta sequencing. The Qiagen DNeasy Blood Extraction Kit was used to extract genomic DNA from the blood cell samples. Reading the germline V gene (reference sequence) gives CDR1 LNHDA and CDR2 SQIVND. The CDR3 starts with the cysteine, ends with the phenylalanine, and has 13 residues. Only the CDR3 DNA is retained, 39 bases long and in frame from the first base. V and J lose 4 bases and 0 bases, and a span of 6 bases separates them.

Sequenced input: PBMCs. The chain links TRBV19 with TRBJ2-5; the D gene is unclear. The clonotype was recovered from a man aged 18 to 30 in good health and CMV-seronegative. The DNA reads TGTGCCAGTAGTAACCGGGACCAAGAGACCCAGTACTTC. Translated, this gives CASSNRDQETQYF.